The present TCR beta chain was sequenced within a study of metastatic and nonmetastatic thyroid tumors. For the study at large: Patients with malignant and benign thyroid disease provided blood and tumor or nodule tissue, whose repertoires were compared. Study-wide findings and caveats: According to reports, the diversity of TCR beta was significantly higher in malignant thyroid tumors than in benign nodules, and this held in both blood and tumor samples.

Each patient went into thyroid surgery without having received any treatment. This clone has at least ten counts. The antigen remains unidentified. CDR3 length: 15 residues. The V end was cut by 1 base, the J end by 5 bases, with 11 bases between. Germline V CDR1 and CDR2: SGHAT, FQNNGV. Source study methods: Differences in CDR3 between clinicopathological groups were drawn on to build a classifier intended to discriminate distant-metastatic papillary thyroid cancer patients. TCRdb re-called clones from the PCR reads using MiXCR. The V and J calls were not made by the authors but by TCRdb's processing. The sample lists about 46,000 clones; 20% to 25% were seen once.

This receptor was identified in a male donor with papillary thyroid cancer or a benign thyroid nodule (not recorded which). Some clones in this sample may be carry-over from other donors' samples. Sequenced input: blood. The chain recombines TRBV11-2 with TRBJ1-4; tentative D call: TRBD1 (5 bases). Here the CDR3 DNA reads TGTGCCAGCAGCTTAGGGCCGGGGGTAAATGAAAAACTGTTTTTT. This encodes CASSLGPGVNEKLFF.